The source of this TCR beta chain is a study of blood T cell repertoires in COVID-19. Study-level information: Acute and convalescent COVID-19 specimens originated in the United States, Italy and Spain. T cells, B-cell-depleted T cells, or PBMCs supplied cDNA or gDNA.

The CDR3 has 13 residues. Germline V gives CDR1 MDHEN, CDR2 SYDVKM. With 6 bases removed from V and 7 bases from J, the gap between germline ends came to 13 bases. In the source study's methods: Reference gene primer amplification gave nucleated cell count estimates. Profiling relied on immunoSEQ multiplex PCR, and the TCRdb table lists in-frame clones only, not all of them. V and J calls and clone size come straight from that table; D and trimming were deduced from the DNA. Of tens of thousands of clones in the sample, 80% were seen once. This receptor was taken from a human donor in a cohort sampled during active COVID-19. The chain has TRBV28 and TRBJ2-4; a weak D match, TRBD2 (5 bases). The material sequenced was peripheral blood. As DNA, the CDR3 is TGTGCCAGCAGGACCCGGGGTACGAACATTCAGTACTTC. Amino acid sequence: CASRTRGTNIQYF.